The entry below describes one TCR beta chain. No antigen is known for it. Sequencing used immunoSEQ multiplex PCR; TCRdb keeps in-frame clones, though not all of them. The table lists about 15,000 clones, around 74% of them singletons. This specimen comes from a study of T cells after posttransplantation cyclophosphamide. Study results and caveats: Donor-recipient repertoire similarity was low at 1-2 months, rising over year one. TRB overlap between skin or GI tissue T cells and blood was limited.

The CDR3 is 15 amino acids. V was clipped by 3 bases and J by 5 bases; unmatched bases: 7. CDR1 LNHDA and CDR2 SQIVND come from the germline V gene (reference sequence). This sequence originates from a man aged 45-60 years. The source material was memory CD4+ T cells sorted from PBMCs. This chain connects TRBV19 to TRBJ2-3; 8 bases match TRBD1. The CDR3 DNA reads as TGTGCCAGTAGTATTAACAGGGGGGTGGAAGATACGCAGTATTTT. Translating gives CASSINRGVEDTQYF.